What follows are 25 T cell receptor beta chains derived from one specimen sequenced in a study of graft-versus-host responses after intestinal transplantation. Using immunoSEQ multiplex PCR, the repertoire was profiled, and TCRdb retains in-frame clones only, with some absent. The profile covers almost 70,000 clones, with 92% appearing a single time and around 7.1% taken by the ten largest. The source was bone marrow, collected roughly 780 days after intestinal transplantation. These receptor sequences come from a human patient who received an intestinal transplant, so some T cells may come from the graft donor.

CDR3 in DNA: TGCGCCAGCAGCTCGAACAGTGGAAGCTCCTACGAGCAGTACTTC. It yields the protein CASSSNSGSSYEQYF. The chain carries TRBV5-1 and TRBJ2-7; D is unresolved. V was shortened by 3 bases and J by 0 bases, with 13 bases between the two germline ends. CDR1 and CDR2 from the germline V gene are SGHRS and YFSETQ. This CDR3 is 15 amino acids long.

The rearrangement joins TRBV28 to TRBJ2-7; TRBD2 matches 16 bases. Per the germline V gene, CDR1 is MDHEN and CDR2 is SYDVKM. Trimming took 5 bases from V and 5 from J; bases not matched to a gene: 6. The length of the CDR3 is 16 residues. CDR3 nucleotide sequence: TGTGCCAGCAGTAGTCCCGGGACTAGCGGGAGGGACGAGCAGTACTTC. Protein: CASSSPGTSGRDEQYF.

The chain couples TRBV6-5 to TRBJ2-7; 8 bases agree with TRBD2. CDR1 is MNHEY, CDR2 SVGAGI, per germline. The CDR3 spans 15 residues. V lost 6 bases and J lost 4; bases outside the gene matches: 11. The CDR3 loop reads CASSRVPGGAYEQYF. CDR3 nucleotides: TGTGCCAGCAGCAGAGTGCCGGGGGGGGCATACGAGCAGTACTTC.

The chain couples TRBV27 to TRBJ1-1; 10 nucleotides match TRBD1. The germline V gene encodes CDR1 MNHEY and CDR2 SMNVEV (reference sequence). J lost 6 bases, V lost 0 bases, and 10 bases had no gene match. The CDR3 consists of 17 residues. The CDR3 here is CASSLSGTGVIGAEAFF. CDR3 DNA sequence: TGTGCCAGCAGTTTATCCGGGACAGGGGTAATAGGGGCTGAAGCTTTCTTT.

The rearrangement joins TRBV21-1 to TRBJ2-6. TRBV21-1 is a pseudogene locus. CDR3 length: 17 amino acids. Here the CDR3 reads CASSKPYDPSGANVLTF. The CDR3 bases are TGTGCCAGCAGCAAGCCATATGATCCCTCTGGGGCCAACGTCCTGACTTTC.

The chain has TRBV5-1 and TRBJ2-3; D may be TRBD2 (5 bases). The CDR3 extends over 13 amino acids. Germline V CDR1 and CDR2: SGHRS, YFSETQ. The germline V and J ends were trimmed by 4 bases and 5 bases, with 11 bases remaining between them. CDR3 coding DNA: TGCGCCAGCAGCCAGCGACGGGAAGATACGCAGTATTTT. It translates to CASSQRREDTQYF.

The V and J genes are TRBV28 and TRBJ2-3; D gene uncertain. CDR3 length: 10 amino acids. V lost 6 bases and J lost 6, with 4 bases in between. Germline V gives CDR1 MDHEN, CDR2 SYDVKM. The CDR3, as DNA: TGTGCCAGCAGCTTGGATACGCAGTATTTT. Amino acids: CASSLDTQYF. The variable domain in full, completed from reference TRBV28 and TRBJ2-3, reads DVKVTQSSRYLVKRTGEKVFLECVQDMDHENMFWYRQDPGLGLRLIYFSYDVKMKEKGDIPEGYSVSREKKERFSLILESASTNQTSMYLCASSLDTQYFGPGTRLTVL.

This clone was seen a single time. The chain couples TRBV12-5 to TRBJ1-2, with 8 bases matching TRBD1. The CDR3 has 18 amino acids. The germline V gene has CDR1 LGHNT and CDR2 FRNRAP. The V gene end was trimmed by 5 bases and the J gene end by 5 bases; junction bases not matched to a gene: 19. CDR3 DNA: TGTGCTAGTGGTCCCTCCCGGGACAGGACCTTAACGGGGTATGGCTACACCTTC. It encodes CASGPSRDRTLTGYGYTF.

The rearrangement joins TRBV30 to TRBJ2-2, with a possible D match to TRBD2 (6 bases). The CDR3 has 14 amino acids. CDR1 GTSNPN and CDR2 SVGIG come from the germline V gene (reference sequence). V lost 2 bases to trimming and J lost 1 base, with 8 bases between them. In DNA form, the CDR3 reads TGTGCCTGGAGTTGGAGGGAGAACACCGGGGAGCTGTTTTTT. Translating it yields CAWSWRENTGELFF.

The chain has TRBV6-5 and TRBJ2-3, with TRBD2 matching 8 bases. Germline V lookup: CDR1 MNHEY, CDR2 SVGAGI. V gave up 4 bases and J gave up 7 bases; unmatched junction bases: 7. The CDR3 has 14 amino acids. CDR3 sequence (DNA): TGTGCCAGCAGTTCGGGACTAGGCTCTAATACGCAGTATTTT. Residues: CASSSGLGSNTQYF.

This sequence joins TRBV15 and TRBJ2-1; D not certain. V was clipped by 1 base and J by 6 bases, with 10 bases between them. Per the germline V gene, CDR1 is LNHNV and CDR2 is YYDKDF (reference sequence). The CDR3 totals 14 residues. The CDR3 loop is CATSRASFVNEQFF. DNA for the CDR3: TGTGCCACCAGCAGAGCTTCTTTCGTCAATGAGCAGTTCTTC.

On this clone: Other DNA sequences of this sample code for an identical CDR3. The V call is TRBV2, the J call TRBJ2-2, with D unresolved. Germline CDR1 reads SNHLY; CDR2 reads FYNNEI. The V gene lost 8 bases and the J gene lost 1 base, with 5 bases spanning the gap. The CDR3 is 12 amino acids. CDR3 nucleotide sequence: TGTGCCAGCCGCGGGAACACCGGGGAGCTGTTTTTT. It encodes CASRGNTGELFF. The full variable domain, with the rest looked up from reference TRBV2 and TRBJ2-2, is EPEVTQTPSHQVTQMGQEVILRCVPISNHLYFYWYRQILGQKVEFLVSFYNNEISEKSEIFDDQFSVERPDGSNFTLKIRSTKLEDSAMYFCASRGNTGELFFGEGSRLTVL.

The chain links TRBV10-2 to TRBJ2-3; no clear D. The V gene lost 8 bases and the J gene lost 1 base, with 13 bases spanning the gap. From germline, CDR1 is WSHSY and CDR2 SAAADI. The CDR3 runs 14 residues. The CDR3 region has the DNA TGCGCCAGCCAGAGGTCAGAAGGCACAGATACGCAGTATTTT. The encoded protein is CASQRSEGTDTQYF.

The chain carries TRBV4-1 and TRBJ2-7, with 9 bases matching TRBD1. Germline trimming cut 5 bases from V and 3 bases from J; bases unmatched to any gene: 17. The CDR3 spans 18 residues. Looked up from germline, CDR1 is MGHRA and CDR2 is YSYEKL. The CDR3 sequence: CASSSTFIGQGKLYEQYF. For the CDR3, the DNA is TGCGCCAGCAGCTCTACCTTCATAGGACAGGGGAAACTCTACGAGCAGTACTTC.

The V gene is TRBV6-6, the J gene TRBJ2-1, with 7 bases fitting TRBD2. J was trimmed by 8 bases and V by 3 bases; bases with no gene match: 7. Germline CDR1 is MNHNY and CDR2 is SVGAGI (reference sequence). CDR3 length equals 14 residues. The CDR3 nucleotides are TGTGCCAGCAGTTATGGCGGGAGTCGCGATGAGCAGTTCTTC. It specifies CASSYGGSRDEQFF.

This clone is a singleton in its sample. The CDR3 loop is CASSPIGTGSIDSDEKLFF. CDR3 nucleotides: TGTGCCAGCTCACCCATTGGAACAGGGTCGATTGATTCGGATGAAAAACTGTTTTTT. The chain uses TRBV18 and TRBJ1-4; perhaps TRBD1 as D (6 bases). V lost 3 bases and J lost 6, with 26 bases in between. Germline assignment: CDR1 KGHSH and CDR2 LQKENI. This CDR3 is built from 19 residues.

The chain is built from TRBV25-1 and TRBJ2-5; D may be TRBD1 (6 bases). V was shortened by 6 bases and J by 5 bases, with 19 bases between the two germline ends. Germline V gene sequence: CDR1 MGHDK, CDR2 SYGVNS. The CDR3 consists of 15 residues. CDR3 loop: CASRPQARQGETQYF. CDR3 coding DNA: TGTGCCAGCAGGCCTCAAGCTCGTCAGGGGGAGACCCAGTACTTC.

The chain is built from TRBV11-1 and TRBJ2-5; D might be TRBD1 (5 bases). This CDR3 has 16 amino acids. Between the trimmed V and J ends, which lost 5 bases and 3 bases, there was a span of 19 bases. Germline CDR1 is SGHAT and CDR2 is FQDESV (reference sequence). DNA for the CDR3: TGTGCCAGCAGCCCTTGGACAAGGCCGGGCGAAGAGACCCAGTACTTC. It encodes CASSPWTRPGEETQYF.

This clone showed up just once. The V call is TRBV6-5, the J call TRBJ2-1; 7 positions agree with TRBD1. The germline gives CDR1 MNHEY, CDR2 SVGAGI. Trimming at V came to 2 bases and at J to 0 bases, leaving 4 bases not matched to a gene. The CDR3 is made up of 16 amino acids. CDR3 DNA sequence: TGTGCCAGCAGTTACATTCCAGGGGGCTCCTACAATGAGCAGTTCTTC. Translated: CASSYIPGGSYNEQFF.

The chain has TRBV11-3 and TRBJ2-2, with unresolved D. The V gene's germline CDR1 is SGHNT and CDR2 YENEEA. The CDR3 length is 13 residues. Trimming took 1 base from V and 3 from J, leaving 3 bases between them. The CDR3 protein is CASSLGYTGELFF. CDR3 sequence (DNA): TGTGCCAGCAGCTTAGGTTACACCGGGGAGCTGTTTTTT.

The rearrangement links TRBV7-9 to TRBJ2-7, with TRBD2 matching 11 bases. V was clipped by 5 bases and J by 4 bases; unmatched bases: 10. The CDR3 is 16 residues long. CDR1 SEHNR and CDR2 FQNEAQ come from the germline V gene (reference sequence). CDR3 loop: CASSPLSGTSGYEQYF. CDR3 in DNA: TGTGCCAGCAGCCCACTGTCCGGGACTAGCGGTTACGAGCAGTACTTC.

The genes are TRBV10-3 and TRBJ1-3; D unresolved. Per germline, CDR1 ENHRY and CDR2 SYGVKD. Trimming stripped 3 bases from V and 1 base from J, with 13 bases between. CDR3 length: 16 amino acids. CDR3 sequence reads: CAISDSGKGSGNTIYF. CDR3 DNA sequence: TGTGCCATCAGTGATTCGGGGAAGGGATCTGGAAACACCATATATTTT.

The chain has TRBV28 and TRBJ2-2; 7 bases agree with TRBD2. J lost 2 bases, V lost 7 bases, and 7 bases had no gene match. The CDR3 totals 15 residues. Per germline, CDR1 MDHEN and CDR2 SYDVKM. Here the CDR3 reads CASTPGLLNTGELFF. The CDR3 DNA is TGTGCCAGCACCCCGGGACTACTAAACACCGGGGAGCTGTTTTTT.

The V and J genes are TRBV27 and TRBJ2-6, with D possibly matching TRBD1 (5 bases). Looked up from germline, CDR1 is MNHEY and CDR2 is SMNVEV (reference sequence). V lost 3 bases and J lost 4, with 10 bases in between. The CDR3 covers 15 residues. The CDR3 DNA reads TGTGCCAGCAGTTTGGGGCCTACAGGGGCCAACGTCCTGACTTTC. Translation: CASSLGPTGANVLTF.

The CDR3 DNA is TGTGCCAGTAGTATGGGACTAGCGGGAATTACCCAAGAGACCCAGTACTTC. Translation gives CASSMGLAGITQETQYF. The chain combines TRBV19 with TRBJ2-5; 13 nucleotides align to TRBD2. Germline assignment: CDR1 LNHDA and CDR2 SQIVND (reference sequence). V gave up 3 bases and J gave up 1 base; unmatched junction bases: 5. The CDR3 runs 17 residues.